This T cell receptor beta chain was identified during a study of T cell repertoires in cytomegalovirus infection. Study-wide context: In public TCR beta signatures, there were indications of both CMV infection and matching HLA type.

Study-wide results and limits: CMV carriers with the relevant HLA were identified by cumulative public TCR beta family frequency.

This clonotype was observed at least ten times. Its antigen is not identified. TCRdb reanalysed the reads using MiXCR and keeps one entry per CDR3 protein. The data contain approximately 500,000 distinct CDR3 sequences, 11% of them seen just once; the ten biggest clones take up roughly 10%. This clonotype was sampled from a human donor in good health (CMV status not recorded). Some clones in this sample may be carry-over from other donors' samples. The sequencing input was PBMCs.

The CDR3 nucleotides are TGCAGCGTTTCTACTAGCCACTACGAGCAGTACTTC. It specifies CSVSTSHYEQYF. This chain joins TRBV29-1 and TRBJ2-7; D is perhaps TRBD2 (6 bases). V was trimmed by 5 bases and J by 3 bases, leaving 11 bases between them. The CDR3 spans 12 residues. Germline V lookup: CDR1 SQVTM, CDR2 ANQGSEA.